The clone carrying this TCR beta chain came up many times. Its antigen is still unknown. The CDR3 length is 12 residues. Germline CDR1 DFQATT, CDR2 SNEGSKA (reference sequence). Trimming cost V 7 bases and J 3 bases, with 13 bases left between them. The sample originates from a study of response to subunit inactivated influenza vaccine. Regarding the study as a whole: Authors suggested each seasonal flu vaccination may recruit only limited numbers of new T cells.

TCRdb called the RT-PCR reads again in MiXCR, with one record for every CDR3 protein. Here the sample spans around 500,000 distinct CDR3 sequences, roughly 9.7% being singletons. The J gene is TRBJ2-7, the V gene TRBV20-1; maybe TRBD1 (7 bases). The clonotype comes from a man between 50 and 59 years old who received an inactivated influenza vaccine. The sequenced sample was PBMCs from blood, obtained 35 to 45 days after vaccination. Written as DNA, the CDR3 is TGCAGTGGCGGGACAGAATACTACGAGCAGTACTTC. Encoded protein: CSGGTEYYEQYF.